This T cell receptor beta chain was observed in a study of T-cell reconstitution after alpha-beta-depleted transplantation in children. Unique molecular identifiers featured in how the TCRbeta library was prepared. Each CDR3 protein gets one entry after TCRdb re-called the PCR reads with MiXCR. The sample shows around 420,000 distinct CDR3 sequences, 15% to 20% of them seen only once. Ten or more counts support this clonotype. Its antigen is as yet unknown. Study-wide results and caveats: One year after transplant, T-cell counts and diversity came mostly from newly produced T cells. TCRbeta diversity was high at day 60 in some patients (a result of surviving recipient T cells and thymic progenitors). At around two months after transplant, the alpha-beta T cells were reportedly derived from several hundred expanded clones that came from non-depleted graft cells.

The specimen was PBMCs, mostly from graft donor cells, collected 360 days after TCRalphabeta/CD19-depleted stem cell transplant. The TCR was taken from a boy in the first two years of life who had a stem cell transplant for Wiskott-Aldrich syndrome, so the T cells may come from the graft donor.

CDR3 coding DNA: TGCAGCGTTCAAGTAATACTAGCATCGGCCTACAATGAGCAGTTCTTC. Encoded protein: CSVQVILASAYNEQFF. The V and J genes are TRBV29-1 and TRBJ2-1; possibly TRBD2 for D (6 bases). The CDR3 extends over 16 amino acids. CDR1 and CDR2 (germline): SQVTM, ANQGSEA. V lost 5 bases and J 2 bases, leaving 19 bases between the germline ends.